This paragraph covers one T cell receptor beta chain sequence. Its matching antigen is unknown. Trimming stripped 3 bases from V and 5 bases from J, with 8 bases between. The CDR3 length is 12 residues. Germline V CDR1 and CDR2: SGHVT, SQSDAQ. This entry comes from a study of T cell repertoires in cytomegalovirus infection. Study-level results: What dominated the ex vivo response were HLA-C-restricted CMV-specific TCR beta clonotypes.

TCRdb independently ran MiXCR on the reads; one entry per CDR3 protein. The sample holds hundreds of thousands of distinct CDR3 sequences, roughly a third seen once. This receptor was identified in a human donor in good health (CMV status not recorded). Some clones in this sample may be carry-over from other donors' samples. The sample consisted of cultured PBMCs, taken from culture after CMV antigen stimulation. The chain recombines TRBV7-4 with TRBJ2-7; TRBD1 might be the D (6 bases). CDR3 sequence (DNA): TGTGCCAGCAGCTTTGGGGGCCACGAGCAGTACGTC. Translation: CASSFGGHEQYV.